The present T cell receptor beta chain was sequenced within a study of T cell responses to AZD1222 COVID-19 vaccine. Trimming cost V 6 bases and J 4 bases, with 9 bases left between them. This CDR3 spans 12 amino acids. Per the germline V gene, CDR1 is ENHRY and CDR2 is SYGVKD. The protocol was immunoSEQ multiplex PCR, while the TCRdb copy is restricted to in-frame clones and leaves out a portion. The table lists 85,000 to 130,000 clones, about 89% of them singletons. This clonotype was obtained from an adult in good health. The chain employs TRBV10-3 and TRBJ1-1, with D perhaps TRBD1 (5 bases). This sample comprised peripheral blood, obtained on day 0 of AZD1222 vaccination. The CDR3 spells CAISRDRTEAFF. CDR3 in DNA: TGTGCCATCAGCAGGGACCGCACTGAAGCTTTCTTT.